The 16 T cell receptor beta chains given below trace back to one sample, sequenced in a study of molecular identifiers for immune sequencing clone quantification. TCRdb fed the PCR reads into MiXCR, producing one record per CDR3 protein. The sample records about 500,000 distinct CDR3 sequences, around 23% being singletons. Sequenced: naive CD8+ T cells from blood, with Jurkat cell RNA spiked in. Subset here: FACS-sorted CD8+CD4-CCR7+CD45RA+ naive T cells. Every receptor here comes from a human donor in good health. Some libraries in this study had Jurkat cell RNA spiked in.

With regard to this clonotype: Since a much larger clone is just one base distant, this may be a read error. This chain links TRBV4-1 with TRBJ2-3; D ambiguous. CDR3 length equals 12 residues. V lost 0 bases to trimming and J lost 8 bases, with 6 bases between them. CDR1 and CDR2 from the germline V gene are MGHRA and YSYEKL. This CDR3 reads CASSQDGATQYF. The CDR3 region has the DNA TGCGCCAGCAGCCAAGACGGAGCTACGCAGTATTTT.

The rearrangement links TRBV7-9 to TRBJ2-7; D is possibly TRBD1 (5 bases). Germline assignment: CDR1 SEHNR and CDR2 FQNEAQ (reference sequence). Trimming took off 0 bases at V and 6 bases at J, with 12 bases between the two ends. This CDR3 contains 14 residues. CDR3 residues: CASSLAQGPSEQYF. DNA of the CDR3: TGTGCCAGCAGCTTAGCGCAGGGTCCCTCCGAGCAGTACTTC.

On this clonotype itself: The junction shows a germline mismatch at one end, possibly a read error. V gene TRBV4-3 combines with J gene TRBJ2-2; 13 nucleotides align to TRBD2. There are 16 residues in the CDR3. CDR1 is LGHNA, CDR2 YSLEER, per germline. DNA of the CDR3: TGCGCCGGCAGCTTGGGACTAGCGGGGTATACCGGGGAGCTGTTTTTT. Translation gives CAGSLGLAGYTGELFF.

J is TRBJ2-7 and V is TRBV9; D is undetermined. This CDR3 comprises 14 residues. Germline CDR1 reads SGDLS; CDR2 reads YYNGEE. Trimming took off 0 bases at V and 1 base at J, with 8 bases between the two ends. CDR3 DNA: TGTGCCAGCAGCGTAGGGGAAATTTCCTACGAGCAGTACTTC. Translation gives CASSVGEISYEQYF.

This clonotype turned up a few times. This chain connects TRBV12-3 or TRBV12-4 to TRBJ1-3; D may be TRBD1 (6 bases). This CDR3 spans 19 amino acids. V lost 6 bases, J lost 0 bases, and 24 bases lay in between. DNA for the CDR3: TGTGCCAGCAGATCCGGGACACGCTTAAGCCCGAGCTCTGGAAACACCATATATTTT. Encoded protein: CASRSGTRLSPSSGNTIYF.

This clonotype has more than one count but fewer than ten. J is TRBJ1-5 and V is TRBV2; no clear D gene. V lost 0 bases and J 5 bases, leaving 5 bases between the germline ends. Per germline, CDR1 SNHLY and CDR2 FYNNEI. CDR3 size: 13 residues. In DNA, the CDR3 is TGTGCCAGCAGTGAAGCGATCTATCAGCCCCAGCATTTT. Protein sequence: CASSEAIYQPQHF.

Details on this clonotype: An end of the junction does not agree with germline; a read error may underlie this. V is TRBV5-1 and J is TRBJ1-2; perhaps TRBD1 as D (5 bases). Germline-derived CDR1 and CDR2 are SGHRS and YFSETQ. The CDR3 sequence is 16 residues long. This CDR3 is CASSPSPTVSNYGFTF. CDR3 DNA sequence: TGCGCCAGCAGCCCCTCCCCGACAGTATCTAACTATGGCTTCACCTTC.

This clonotype was observed a handful of times. The rearrangement links TRBV20-1 to TRBJ1-1; weak D call: TRBD1 (6 bases). V was clipped by 2 bases and J by 8 bases, with 12 bases between them. From germline, CDR1 is DFQATT and CDR2 SNEGSKA (reference sequence). This CDR3 spans 12 amino acids. The CDR3 nucleotides are TGCAGTGCTAGATACAGGGATCCAGAAGCTTTCTTT. Encoded protein: CSARYRDPEAFF.

Details on this clonotype: Compared with germline, one end of the junction differs, possibly owing to a read error. The chain is built from TRBV6-5 and TRBJ1-1, with D maybe TRBD1 (5 bases). The CDR3 is made up of 13 amino acids. Germline CDR1 is MNHEY and CDR2 is SVGAGI. DNA for the CDR3: TGTGCCAGCAGTTACTCGGGGGGGACTGAAGCTCTCTTT. This sequence encodes CASSYSGGTEALF.

This clonotype was observed many times. The genes are TRBV7-9 and TRBJ2-7; D is perhaps TRBD2 (6 bases). CDR1 is SEHNR and CDR2 is FQNEAQ in the germline V gene (reference sequence). The CDR3 has 16 amino acids. The V end lost 5 bases, the J end lost 2 bases, and 19 bases lay between the germline ends. The DNA for the CDR3 is TGTGCCAGCAGCGCACTAGAGGCTGGGACTGCCTACGAGCAGTACTTC. Translating it yields CASSALEAGTAYEQYF. Together with reference TRBV7-9 and TRBJ2-7, the CDR3 gives the full variable domain: DTGVSQNPRHKITKRGQNVTFRCDPISEHNRLYWYRQTLGQGPEFLTYFQNEAQLEKSRLLSDRFSAERPKGSFSTLEIQRTEQGDSAMYLCASSALEAGTAYEQYFGPGTRLTVT.

This clonotype was recorded a few times. V is TRBV19 and J is TRBJ1-1; weak D call: TRBD1 (5 bases). CDR1 is LNHDA, CDR2 SQIVND, per germline (reference sequence). Trimming left V 7 bases short and J 1 base short, with 10 bases between. The CDR3 is 13 residues long. CDR3 region: CASTGLGNTEAFF. The CDR3 DNA reads as TGTGCCAGTACAGGGTTGGGGAACACTGAAGCTTTCTTT. Drawing the rest from reference TRBV19 and TRBJ1-1, the complete variable domain is DGGITQSPKYLFRKEGQNVTLSCEQNLNHDAMYWYRQDPGQGLRLIYYSQIVNDFQKGDIAEGYSVSREKKESFPLTVTSAQKNPTAFYLCASTGLGNTEAFFGQGTRLTVV.

The chain is built from TRBV7-9 and TRBJ2-2, with D perhaps TRBD2 (5 bases). Trimming cost V 2 bases and J 4 bases, with 26 bases left between them. Germline CDR1 SEHNR, CDR2 FQNEAQ (reference sequence). The CDR3 has 20 residues. The CDR3 nucleotides read TGTGCCAGCAGCTTATCCGTTTTGGAGATGGACTGGGTATTCACCGGGGAGCTGTTTTTT. Its protein product is CASSLSVLEMDWVFTGELFF.

This clonotype was detected only a few times. This rearrangement joins TRBV6-1 to TRBJ2-3, with D tentatively TRBD2 (5 bases). The CDR3 spans 11 residues. Trimming cost V 10 bases and J 6 bases, with 11 bases left between them. The V gene's germline CDR1 is MNHNS and CDR2 SASEGT. CDR3 residues: CATRAADTQYF. CDR3 coding DNA: TGTGCCACCAGAGCGGCGGATACGCAGTATTTT.

Details on this clonotype: This clone may be a read error of a much larger clone one base away. The CDR3 DNA is TGCGCCAGCCCGATATCTTGCGACAGGGATGAAAGTCGGCCCCAGCATTTT. As protein: CASPISCDRDESRPQHF. The V call is TRBV5-1, the J call TRBJ1-5; 7 bases are a match to TRBD1. Germline V gene data show CDR1 as SGHRS and CDR2 as YFSETQ. Unmatched junction bases numbered 22, after V lost 7 bases and J lost 9 bases. This CDR3 is 17 amino acids long.

Turning to this clonotype: A clone one base away is much larger, so this may be a read error. V is TRBV12-3 or TRBV12-4 and J is TRBJ1-1; no firm D call. There are 14 residues in the CDR3. V gave up 6 bases and J gave up 4 bases, with 15 bases separating them. The CDR3 DNA follows: TGTGCCAGCAGCCCGTCCCGACCGGCCACTGAAGCTTTCTTT. Amino acids: CASSPSRPATEAFF.

This chain joins TRBV4-2 and TRBJ1-6; D gene ambiguous. The germline V and J ends were trimmed by 2 bases and 8 bases, with 7 bases remaining between them. Germline V gives CDR1 LGHNA, CDR2 YNFKEQ. CDR3 length: 13 amino acids. CDR3 region: CASSQQDYSPLHF. The CDR3 DNA reads TGTGCCAGCAGCCAACAAGATTATTCACCCCTCCACTTT.